This T cell receptor (beta chain) came from a study of shared clonotypes between healthy human individuals. As regards this clone: The antigen is not known.

This CDR3 has 13 residues. Germline lookup yields CDR1 SGHAT and CDR2 FQNNGV. Deletions cut 4 bases from V and 2 bases from J, with 9 bases between. General study findings and limits: Researchers found naive subsets generally carried larger estimated richness than memory subsets. Compared with clonotypes that all four donors shared, non-shared clonotypes had lower generation probabilities. Shared clonotypes: roughly 5% naive CD4, around 3.7% naive CD8, about 2.4% memory CD4, over 0.3% memory CD8.

The authors ran the assay at deep level. Some clones are missing from TCRdb's copy, which holds only in-frame ones; the method was immunoSEQ multiplex PCR. This sample carries fewer than 800,000 clones, about 90% of them seen once, and the ten largest clones take about 24%. CD45RO-negative, CCR7-positively selected cells formed the naive CD8 fraction, excluding terminally differentiated effector memory CD45RA+ cells. This receptor was identified in a young man in good health. The sequenced material came from naive CD8+ T cells sorted from blood. The V and J genes are TRBV11-2 and TRBJ2-7; D is unclear. The CDR3 nucleotides read TGTGCCAGCAGCTATGACTCACCCTACGAGCAGTACTTC. Residues: CASSYDSPYEQYF.